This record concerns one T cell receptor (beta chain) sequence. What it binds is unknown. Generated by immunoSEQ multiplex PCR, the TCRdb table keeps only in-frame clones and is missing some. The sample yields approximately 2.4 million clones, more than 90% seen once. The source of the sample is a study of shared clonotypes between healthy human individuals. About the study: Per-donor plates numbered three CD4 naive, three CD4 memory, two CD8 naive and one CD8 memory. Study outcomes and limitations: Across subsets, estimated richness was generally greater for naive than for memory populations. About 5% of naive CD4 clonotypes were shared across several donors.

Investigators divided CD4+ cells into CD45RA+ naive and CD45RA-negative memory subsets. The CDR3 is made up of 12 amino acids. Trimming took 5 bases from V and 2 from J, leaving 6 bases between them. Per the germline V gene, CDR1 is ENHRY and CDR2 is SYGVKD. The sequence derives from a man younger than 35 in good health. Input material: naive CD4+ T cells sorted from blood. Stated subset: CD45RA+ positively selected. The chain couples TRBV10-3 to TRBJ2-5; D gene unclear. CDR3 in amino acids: CAISKQQETQYF. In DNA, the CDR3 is TGTGCCATCAGTAAACAACAAGAGACCCAGTACTTC.